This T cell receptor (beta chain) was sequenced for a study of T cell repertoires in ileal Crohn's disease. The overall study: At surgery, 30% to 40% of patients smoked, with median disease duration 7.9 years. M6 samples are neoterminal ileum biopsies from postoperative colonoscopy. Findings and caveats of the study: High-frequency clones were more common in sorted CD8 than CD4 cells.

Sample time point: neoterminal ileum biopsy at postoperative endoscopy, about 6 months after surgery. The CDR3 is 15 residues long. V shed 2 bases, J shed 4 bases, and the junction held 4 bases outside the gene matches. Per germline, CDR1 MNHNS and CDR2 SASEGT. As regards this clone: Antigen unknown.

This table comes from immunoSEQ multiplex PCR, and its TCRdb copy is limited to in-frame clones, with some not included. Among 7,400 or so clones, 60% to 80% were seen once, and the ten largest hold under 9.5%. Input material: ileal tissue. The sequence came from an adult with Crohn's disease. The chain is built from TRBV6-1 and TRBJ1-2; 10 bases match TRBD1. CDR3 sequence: CASSEPGQGFYGYTF. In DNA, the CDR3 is TGTGCCAGCAGTGAACCGGGACAGGGGTTCTATGGCTACACCTTC.